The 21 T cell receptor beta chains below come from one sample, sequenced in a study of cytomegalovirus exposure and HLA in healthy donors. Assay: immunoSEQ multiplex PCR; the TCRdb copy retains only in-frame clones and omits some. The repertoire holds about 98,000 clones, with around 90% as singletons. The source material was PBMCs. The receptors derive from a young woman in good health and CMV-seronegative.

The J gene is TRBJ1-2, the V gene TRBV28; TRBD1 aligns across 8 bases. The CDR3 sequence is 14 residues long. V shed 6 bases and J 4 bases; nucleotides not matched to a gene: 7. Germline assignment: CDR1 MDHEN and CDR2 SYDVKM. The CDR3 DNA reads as TGTGCCAGCAGCTTCGGGACAGGATCCTATGGCTACACCTTC. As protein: CASSFGTGSYGYTF.

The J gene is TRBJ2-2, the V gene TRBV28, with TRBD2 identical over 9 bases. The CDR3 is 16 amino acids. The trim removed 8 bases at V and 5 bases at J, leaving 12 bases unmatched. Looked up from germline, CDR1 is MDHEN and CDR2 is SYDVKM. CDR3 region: CASAGVGLAATGELFF. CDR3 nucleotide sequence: TGTGCCAGCGCAGGGGTGGGACTAGCAGCAACCGGGGAGCTGTTTTTT.

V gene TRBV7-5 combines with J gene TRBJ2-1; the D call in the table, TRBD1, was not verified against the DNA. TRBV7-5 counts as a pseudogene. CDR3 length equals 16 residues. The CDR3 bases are TGTGCCAGAAGCTCCCCCGGACAGGACTCCTACAATGAGCAGTTCTTC. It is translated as CARSSPGQDSYNEQFF.

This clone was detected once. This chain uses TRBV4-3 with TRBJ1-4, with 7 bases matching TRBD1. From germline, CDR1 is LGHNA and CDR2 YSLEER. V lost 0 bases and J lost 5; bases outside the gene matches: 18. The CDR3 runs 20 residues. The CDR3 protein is CASSQERVTGESSANEKLFF. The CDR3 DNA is TGCGCCAGCAGCCAAGAGCGGGTTACAGGGGAGAGTTCCGCGAATGAAAAACTGTTTTTT.

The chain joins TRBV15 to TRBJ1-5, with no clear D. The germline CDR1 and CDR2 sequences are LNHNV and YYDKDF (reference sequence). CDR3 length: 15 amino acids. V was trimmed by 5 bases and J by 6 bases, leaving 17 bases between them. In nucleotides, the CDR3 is TGTGCCACCAGCTCCGGGTCTTACCCTGGTCAGCCCCAGCATTTT. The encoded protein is CATSSGSYPGQPQHF.

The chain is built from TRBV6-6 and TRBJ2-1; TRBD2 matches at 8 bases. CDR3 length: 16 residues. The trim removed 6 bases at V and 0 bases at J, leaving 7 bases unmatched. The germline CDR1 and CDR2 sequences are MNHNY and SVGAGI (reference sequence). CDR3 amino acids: CASRGGGGSSYNEQFF. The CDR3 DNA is TGTGCCAGCAGGGGAGGCGGGGGGAGCTCCTACAATGAGCAGTTCTTC.

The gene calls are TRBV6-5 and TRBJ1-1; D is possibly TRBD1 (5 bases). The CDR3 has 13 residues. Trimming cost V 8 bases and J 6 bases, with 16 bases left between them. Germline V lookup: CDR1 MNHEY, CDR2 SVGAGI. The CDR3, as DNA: TGTGCCAGCGTAGAGGAGGGGATGGCTGAAGCTTTCTTT. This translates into CASVEEGMAEAFF.

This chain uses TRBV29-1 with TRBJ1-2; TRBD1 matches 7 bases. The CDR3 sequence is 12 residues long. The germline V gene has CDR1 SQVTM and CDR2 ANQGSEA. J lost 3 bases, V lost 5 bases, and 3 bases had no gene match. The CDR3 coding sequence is TGCAGCGTTCGGCAGGGGGACTATGGCTACACCTTC. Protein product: CSVRQGDYGYTF.

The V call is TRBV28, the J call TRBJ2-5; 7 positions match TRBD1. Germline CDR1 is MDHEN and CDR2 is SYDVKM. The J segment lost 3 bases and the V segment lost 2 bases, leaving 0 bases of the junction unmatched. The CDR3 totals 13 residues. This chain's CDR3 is CASSLGTEETQYF. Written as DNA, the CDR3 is TGTGCCAGCAGTTTAGGGACAGAAGAGACCCAGTACTTC.

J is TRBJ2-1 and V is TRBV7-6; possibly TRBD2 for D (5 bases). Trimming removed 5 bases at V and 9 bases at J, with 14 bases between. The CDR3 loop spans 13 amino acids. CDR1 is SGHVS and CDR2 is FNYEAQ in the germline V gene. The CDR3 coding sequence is TGTGCCAGCAGCCCCCACCCTAGCTCTGAGCAGTTCTTC. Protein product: CASSPHPSSEQFF.

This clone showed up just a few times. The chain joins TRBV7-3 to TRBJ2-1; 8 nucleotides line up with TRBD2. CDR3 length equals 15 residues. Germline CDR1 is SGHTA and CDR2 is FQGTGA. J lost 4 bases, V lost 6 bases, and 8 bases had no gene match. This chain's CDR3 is CASSTSGSIYNEQFF. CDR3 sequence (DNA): TGTGCCAGCAGTACGAGCGGGAGTATTTACAATGAGCAGTTCTTC.

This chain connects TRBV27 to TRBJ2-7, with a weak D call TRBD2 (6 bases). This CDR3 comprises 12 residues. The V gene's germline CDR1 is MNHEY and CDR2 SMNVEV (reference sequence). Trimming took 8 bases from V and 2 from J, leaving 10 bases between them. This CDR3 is CASGPGAYEQYF. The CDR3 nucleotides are TGTGCCAGCGGCCCGGGGGCCTACGAGCAGTACTTC.

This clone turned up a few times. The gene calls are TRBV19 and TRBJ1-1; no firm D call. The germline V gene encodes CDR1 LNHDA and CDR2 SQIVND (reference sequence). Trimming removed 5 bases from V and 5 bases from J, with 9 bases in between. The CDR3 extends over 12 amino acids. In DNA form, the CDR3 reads TGTGCCAGTAGTTTCCCGGGAACTGAAGCTTTCTTT. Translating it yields CASSFPGTEAFF.

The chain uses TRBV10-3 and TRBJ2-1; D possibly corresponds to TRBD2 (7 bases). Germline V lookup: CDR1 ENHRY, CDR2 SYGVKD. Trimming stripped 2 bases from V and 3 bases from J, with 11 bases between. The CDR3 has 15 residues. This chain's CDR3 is CAISEREGDYNEQFF. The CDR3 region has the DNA TGTGCCATCAGTGAGAGGGAGGGGGACTACAATGAGCAGTTCTTC.

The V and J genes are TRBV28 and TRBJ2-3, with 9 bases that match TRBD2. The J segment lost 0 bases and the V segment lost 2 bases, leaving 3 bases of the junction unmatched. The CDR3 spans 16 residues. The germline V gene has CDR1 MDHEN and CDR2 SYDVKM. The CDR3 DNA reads TGTGCCAGCAGTTTAGGGGCGGGAGGGAGCACAGATACGCAGTATTTT. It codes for CASSLGAGGSTDTQYF.

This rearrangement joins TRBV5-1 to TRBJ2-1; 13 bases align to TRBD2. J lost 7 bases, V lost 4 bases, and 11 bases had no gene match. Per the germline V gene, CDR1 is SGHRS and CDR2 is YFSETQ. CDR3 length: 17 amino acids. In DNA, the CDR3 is TGCGCCAGCAGCCAAACAATCAGACTAGCGGGGGGAAATGAGCAGTTCTTC. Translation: CASSQTIRLAGGNEQFF.

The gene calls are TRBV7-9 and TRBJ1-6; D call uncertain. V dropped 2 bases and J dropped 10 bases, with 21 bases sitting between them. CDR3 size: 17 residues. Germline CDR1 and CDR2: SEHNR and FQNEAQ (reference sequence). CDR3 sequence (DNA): TGTGCCAGCAGCTTATCTGGTCGGCCGGATCCGGGATCACCCCTCCACTTT. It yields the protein CASSLSGRPDPGSPLHF.

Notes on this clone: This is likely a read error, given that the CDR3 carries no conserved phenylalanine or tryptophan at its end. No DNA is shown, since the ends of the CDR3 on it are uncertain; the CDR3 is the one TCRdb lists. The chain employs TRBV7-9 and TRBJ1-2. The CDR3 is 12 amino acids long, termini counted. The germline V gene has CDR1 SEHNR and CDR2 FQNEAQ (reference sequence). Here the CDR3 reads CASSLGTRRQPL.

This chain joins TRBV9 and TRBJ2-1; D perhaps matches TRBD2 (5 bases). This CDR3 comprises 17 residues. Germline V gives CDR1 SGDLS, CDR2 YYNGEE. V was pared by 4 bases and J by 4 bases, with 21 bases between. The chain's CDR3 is CASSLGGPGVGYNEQFF. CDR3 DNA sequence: TGTGCCAGCAGCCTCGGAGGCCCCGGCGTCGGTTACAATGAGCAGTTCTTC.

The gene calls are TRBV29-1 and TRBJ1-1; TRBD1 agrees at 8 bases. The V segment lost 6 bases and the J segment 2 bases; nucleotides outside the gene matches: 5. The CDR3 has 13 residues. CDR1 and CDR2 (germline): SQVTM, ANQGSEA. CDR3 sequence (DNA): TGCAGCGTAAAACAGGGGGTCAACACTGAAGCTTTCTTT. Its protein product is CSVKQGVNTEAFF.

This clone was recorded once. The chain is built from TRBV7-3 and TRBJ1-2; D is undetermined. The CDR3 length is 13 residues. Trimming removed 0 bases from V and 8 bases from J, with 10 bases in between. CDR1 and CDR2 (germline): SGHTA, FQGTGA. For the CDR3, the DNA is TGTGCCAGCAGCTTAACATCGGGATCCGGCTACACCTTC. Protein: CASSLTSGSGYTF.